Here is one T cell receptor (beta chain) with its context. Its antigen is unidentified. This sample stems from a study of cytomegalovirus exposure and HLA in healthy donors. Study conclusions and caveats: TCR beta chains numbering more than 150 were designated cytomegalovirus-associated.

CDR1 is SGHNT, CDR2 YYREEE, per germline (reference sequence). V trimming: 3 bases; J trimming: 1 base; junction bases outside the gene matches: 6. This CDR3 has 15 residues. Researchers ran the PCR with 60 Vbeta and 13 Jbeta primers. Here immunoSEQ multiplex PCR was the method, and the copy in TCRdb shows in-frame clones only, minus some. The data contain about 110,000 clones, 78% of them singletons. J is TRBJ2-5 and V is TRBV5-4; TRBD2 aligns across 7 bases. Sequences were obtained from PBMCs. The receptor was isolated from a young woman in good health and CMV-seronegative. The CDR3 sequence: CASSWGGTRQETQYF. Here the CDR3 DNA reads TGTGCCAGCAGCTGGGGGGGGACCCGCCAAGAGACCCAGTACTTC.